The 9 T cell receptor beta chains presented below share a single source sample, sequenced in a study of T-cell reconstitution after alpha-beta-depleted transplantation in children. Preparation of the TCRbeta library involved a method that used unique molecular identifiers. TCRdb passed the PCR reads through MiXCR, listing each CDR3 protein once. The sample consists of approximately 290,000 distinct CDR3 sequences, around a tenth of them appearing once. The sample was peripheral blood, taken 180 days after TCRalphabeta/CD19-depleted stem cell transplant. All receptors come from a male patient under 10 years old who had a stem cell transplant for chronic granulomatous disease, so the T cells may come from the graft donor.

This clonotype was observed at least ten times. V is TRBV4-1 and J is TRBJ1-6; a weak D match, TRBD1 (5 bases). Trimming shortened V by 3 bases and J by 4 bases, and 13 bases separated the two germline ends. Germline V gene sequence: CDR1 MGHRA, CDR2 YSYEKL. CDR3 size: 16 residues. The CDR3: CASSQLREGYNSPLHF. In DNA form, the CDR3 reads TGCGCCAGCAGCCAGCTCAGGGAGGGATATAATTCACCCCTCCACTTT.

With regard to this clonotype: A much larger clone is a single base away; this may be a read error. The rearrangement links TRBV12-3 or TRBV12-4 to TRBJ2-7, with D unresolved. The CDR3 is 16 amino acids. Here the CDR3 reads CASSSRVKSPMTEPYF. The CDR3 DNA reads as TGTGCCAGCAGTTCCCGGGTGAAGTCCCCCATGACCGAGCCGTACTTC.

This clonotype was recorded a few times. The chain is built from TRBV7-9 and TRBJ2-1; 9 positions agree with TRBD2. Germline V gene data show CDR1 as SEHNR and CDR2 as FQNEAQ (reference sequence). Unmatched junction bases numbered 5, after V lost 1 base and J lost 7 bases. The CDR3 consists of 15 residues. The CDR3 here is CASSLVVAGANEQFF. The CDR3 nucleotides are TGTGCCAGCAGCTTAGTGGTAGCGGGAGCGAATGAGCAGTTCTTC. The whole variable domain, filled in from reference TRBV7-9 and TRBJ2-1, reads DTGVSQNPRHKITKRGQNVTFRCDPISEHNRLYWYRQTLGQGPEFLTYFQNEAQLEKSRLLSDRFSAERPKGSFSTLEIQRTEQGDSAMYLCASSLVVAGANEQFFGPGTRLTVL.

This clonotype was recorded at least ten times. The chain joins TRBV28 to TRBJ2-2; TRBD2 might be the D (5 bases). Germline V lookup: CDR1 MDHEN, CDR2 SYDVKM. The V end lost 0 bases, the J end lost 6 bases, and 5 bases lay between the germline ends. This CDR3 has 13 amino acids. The CDR3 nucleotides read TGTGCCAGCAGTTTATGGGAGGCCGGGGAGCTGTTTTTT. Protein sequence: CASSLWEAGELFF.

The chain has TRBV6-5 and TRBJ2-7; TRBD2 matches at 9 bases. CDR3 length: 16 amino acids. V gave up 1 base and J gave up 4 bases; unmatched junction bases: 8. CDR1 is MNHEY, CDR2 SVGAGI, per germline. Here the CDR3 reads CASSYYLAGQLYEQYF. The CDR3 DNA is TGTGCCAGCAGTTACTATCTAGCGGGACAACTATACGAGCAGTACTTC.

V gene TRBV5-8 combines with J gene TRBJ2-5, with TRBD1 as a possible D gene (5 bases). The ends were cut back, 4 bases at V and 6 bases at J, with 19 bases in the middle. Germline V gene sequence: CDR1 SGHTS, CDR2 YDEGEE. This CDR3 is 15 amino acids long. This CDR3 is CASSPNRFSLQTQYF. DNA of the CDR3: TGTGCCAGCAGCCCCAACAGGTTTTCCCTGCAGACCCAGTACTTC.

This clonotype was seen ten or more times. V and J are TRBV29-1 and TRBJ2-5, with D possibly being TRBD1 (7 bases). V was cut by 4 bases and J by 5 bases, with 14 bases left in between. CDR3 length: 13 amino acids. Germline CDR1 and CDR2: SQVTM and ANQGSEA. CDR3 DNA sequence: TGCAGCGTTGGCGGGAACAGGGGCGAGACCCAGTACTTC. This encodes CSVGGNRGETQYF.

This clonotype was counted ten times or more. The chain carries TRBV20-1 and TRBJ2-7; D is unclear. The germline V gene encodes CDR1 DFQATT and CDR2 SNEGSKA (reference sequence). Trimming shortened V by 0 bases and J by 1 base, and 13 bases separated the two germline ends. CDR3 length equals 15 residues. The CDR3 region has the DNA TGCAGTGCTAGAGATCTAAGGGTCGTTTCCTACGAGCAGTACTTC. It codes for CSARDLRVVSYEQYF.

This clonotype was observed many times. V usage is TRBV20-1 and J usage is TRBJ2-7, with TRBD2 identical over 8 bases. The CDR3 contains 14 residues. Losses at the gene ends were 1 base for V and 5 bases for J; bases not matched to a gene: 7. The germline CDR1 and CDR2 sequences are DFQATT and SNEGSKA (reference sequence). Here the CDR3 reads CSARVPGGPHEQYF. CDR3 coding DNA: TGCAGTGCTAGAGTCCCGGGAGGGCCGCACGAGCAGTACTTC.